These 21 T cell receptor beta chains share one sample of origin, sequenced in a study of technical replicates of blood from a few donors. TCRdb keeps only in-frame clones here, not all; method: immunoSEQ multiplex PCR. The sample lists 65,000 to 90,000 clones, 98% seen once, with roughly 0.2% in the top ten. Sequences were obtained from T cells isolated from PBMCs. Receptor source: a human donor in good health.

The chain employs TRBV2 and TRBJ2-7; the match to TRBD1 covers 8 bases. The V segment lost 6 bases and the J segment 2 bases; nucleotides outside the gene matches: 6. Germline-derived CDR1 and CDR2 are SNHLY and FYNNEI. This CDR3 spans 14 amino acids. CDR3 bases: TGTGCCAGCAGAGAGACAGGGGCGGCCTACGAGCAGTACTTC. Amino acids: CASRETGAAYEQYF.

The chain recombines TRBV7-6 with TRBJ1-1, with D maybe TRBD1 (6 bases). The V end lost 6 bases, the J end lost 0 bases, and 8 bases lay between the germline ends. The length of the CDR3 is 13 residues. From germline, CDR1 is SGHVS and CDR2 FNYEAQ. CDR3 coding DNA: TGTGCCAGCAGAGGGGGTCTGAACACTGAAGCTTTCTTT. Translated, it gives CASRGGLNTEAFF.

V gene TRBV4-1 combines with J gene TRBJ2-5; D perhaps matches TRBD1 (6 bases). Trimming took 4 bases from V and 3 from J, leaving 12 bases between them. The germline CDR1 and CDR2 sequences are MGHRA and YSYEKL. This CDR3 contains 14 residues. CDR3 region: CASSRRQVEETQYF. The CDR3 nucleotides read TGCGCCAGCAGCCGCAGACAGGTCGAAGAGACCCAGTACTTC.

The chain joins TRBV4-3 to TRBJ1-2; D call uncertain. From germline, CDR1 is LGHNA and CDR2 YSLEER. Trimming stripped 0 bases from V and 0 bases from J, with 11 bases between. This CDR3 comprises 16 residues. CDR3 sequence reads: CASSQDSRIANYGYTF. The CDR3 nucleotides are TGCGCCAGCAGCCAAGACTCTAGAATAGCTAACTATGGCTACACCTTC.

This chain links TRBV28 with TRBJ1-4; 7 positions match TRBD1. Germline CDR1 reads MDHEN; CDR2 reads SYDVKM. This CDR3 is 13 amino acids long. Trimming removed 8 bases from V and 8 bases from J; junction bases left unmatched: 8. CDR3 sequence (DNA): TGTGCCAGCTCCGGGGACAGTCGGGAAAAACTGTTTTTT. It encodes CASSGDSREKLFF.

V gene TRBV7-2 combines with J gene TRBJ2-7; D is perhaps TRBD1 (6 bases). Looked up from germline, CDR1 is SGHTA and CDR2 is FQGNSA. V lost 3 bases to trimming and J lost 3 bases, with 9 bases between them. The CDR3 is 13 amino acids. CDR3 residues: CASSLHRVYEQYF. DNA for the CDR3: TGTGCCAGCAGCTTGCACAGGGTCTACGAGCAGTACTTC.

This clone has only a few counts. This chain connects TRBV7-8 to TRBJ2-1; D may be TRBD2 (6 bases). The V gene lost 3 bases and the J gene lost 3 bases, with 6 bases spanning the gap. Germline V gene lookup returns CDR1 SGHVS and CDR2 FQNEAQ. This CDR3 has 13 residues. CDR3 bases: TGTGCCAGCAGCTTGACTAGCTACAATGAGCAGTTCTTC. It encodes CASSLTSYNEQFF.

The chain carries TRBV7-3 and TRBJ2-3; 14 positions agree with TRBD2. The CDR3 extends over 16 amino acids. The trim removed 5 bases at V and 3 bases at J, leaving 4 bases unmatched. Per germline, CDR1 SGHTA and CDR2 FQGTGA. CDR3 sequence reads: CASSPGTSGRTDTQYF. For the CDR3, the DNA is TGTGCCAGCAGCCCAGGGACTAGCGGGAGAACAGATACGCAGTATTTT.

This sequence joins TRBV19 and TRBJ1-5; D is uncertain. With 3 bases removed from V and 1 base from J, the gap between germline ends came to 7 bases. Germline V gene sequence: CDR1 LNHDA, CDR2 SQIVND (reference sequence). This CDR3 is 14 amino acids long. For the CDR3, the DNA is TGTGCCAGTAGTATCGAAGCGAGCAATCAGCCCCAGCATTTT. Protein product: CASSIEASNQPQHF.

The V gene is TRBV29-1, the J gene TRBJ1-2, with TRBD1 matching 10 bases. Germline assignment: CDR1 SQVTM and CDR2 ANQGSEA. V lost 1 base, J lost 6 bases, and 5 bases stayed unmatched. This CDR3 spans 14 amino acids. CDR3 DNA sequence: TGCAGCGTTGAAGGGCGGGACAGGGGTAATGGCTACACCTTC. Translation: CSVEGRDRGNGYTF.

The rearrangement joins TRBV11-3 to TRBJ2-3, with 9 bases aligning to TRBD1. Germline-derived CDR1 and CDR2 are SGHNT and YENEEA. The CDR3 is made up of 15 amino acids. Trimming took 5 bases from V and 5 from J; bases not matched to a gene: 8. CDR3 residues: CASSHRTGEIDTQYF. The CDR3 DNA is TGTGCCAGCAGCCACAGGACAGGGGAGATAGATACGCAGTATTTT.

V is TRBV15 and J is TRBJ2-5; D is uncertain. The CDR3 has 15 residues. V was shortened by 2 bases and J by 4 bases, with 14 bases between the two germline ends. Germline V gives CDR1 LNHNV, CDR2 YYDKDF (reference sequence). DNA for the CDR3: TGTGCCACCAGCAGAACTCCCCTAGTACTAGAGACCCAGTACTTC. It translates to CATSRTPLVLETQYF.

This sequence joins TRBV5-1 and TRBJ2-2, with D maybe TRBD2 (6 bases). Germline lookup yields CDR1 SGHRS and CDR2 YFSETQ. Trimming took 5 bases from V and 2 from J, leaving 10 bases between them. This CDR3 comprises 14 residues. The DNA for the CDR3 is TGCGCCAGCAGGCGGGAAACAAACACCGGGGAGCTGTTTTTT. Its protein product is CASRRETNTGELFF. The whole variable domain, filled in from reference TRBV5-1 and TRBJ2-2, reads KAGVTQTPRYLIKTRGQQVTLSCSPISGHRSVSWYQQTPGQGLQFLFEYFSETQRNKGNFPGRFSGRQFSNSRSEMNVSTLELGDSALYLCASRRETNTGELFFGEGSRLTVL.

The rearrangement uses TRBV7-2 and TRBJ1-1, with D unresolved. V lost 2 bases, J lost 0 bases, and 10 bases lay in between. From germline, CDR1 is SGHTA and CDR2 FQGNSA. The CDR3 spans 15 residues. CDR3: CASSLSGGMNTEAFF. The CDR3 nucleotides read TGTGCCAGCAGCTTATCTGGCGGTATGAACACTGAAGCTTTCTTT.

CDR3 amino acids: CASSLETDTEAFF. CDR3 sequence (DNA): TGTGCCAGCAGCTTAGAAACGGACACTGAAGCTTTCTTT. J is TRBJ1-1 and V is TRBV13; D unclear. The V end lost 1 base, the J end lost 3 bases, and 6 bases lay between the germline ends. The germline V gene encodes CDR1 PRHDT and CDR2 FYEKMQ (reference sequence). This CDR3 is built from 13 residues. Complete variable domain (other parts from reference TRBV13 and TRBJ1-1): AAGVIQSPRHLIKEKRETATLKCYPIPRHDTVYWYQQGPGQDPQFLISFYEKMQSDKGSIPDRFSAQQFSDYHSELNMSSLELGDSALYFCASSLETDTEAFFGQGTRLTVV.

The J gene is TRBJ2-5, the V gene TRBV7-2, with TRBD1 matching 10 bases. Germline V gene data show CDR1 as SGHTA and CDR2 as FQGNSA. V lost 2 bases to trimming and J lost 5 bases; unmatched junction nucleotides: 14. This CDR3 region has 18 residues. CDR3 residues: CASSLTPRTGGLRETQYF. The CDR3 bases are TGTGCCAGCAGCTTAACCCCACGGACAGGGGGGCTCAGGGAGACCCAGTACTTC.

V gene TRBV19 combines with J gene TRBJ1-4; no firm D call. Per the germline V gene, CDR1 is LNHDA and CDR2 is SQIVND (reference sequence). Trimming stripped 1 base from V and 6 bases from J, with 12 bases between. The CDR3 has 15 residues. CDR3 nucleotides: TGTGCCAGTAGTATAGGAGTTGGGCACGATGAAAAACTGTTTTTT. It specifies CASSIGVGHDEKLFF. The whole variable domain, remainder taken from reference TRBV19 and TRBJ1-4, is DGGITQSPKYLFRKEGQNVTLSCEQNLNHDAMYWYRQDPGQGLRLIYYSQIVNDFQKGDIAEGYSVSREKKESFPLTVTSAQKNPTAFYLCASSIGVGHDEKLFFGSGTQLSVL.

The chain has TRBV7-3 and TRBJ2-1; 10 nucleotides line up with TRBD1. Trimming at V came to 2 bases and at J to 6 bases, leaving 4 bases not matched to a gene. CDR3 length: 15 amino acids. Germline V CDR1 and CDR2: SGHTA, FQGTGA. The CDR3 loop is CASSLFGQGGNEQFF. CDR3 coding DNA: TGTGCCAGCAGCTTATTCGGACAGGGGGGCAATGAGCAGTTCTTC.

The chain recombines TRBV11-2 with TRBJ2-5, with 7 nucleotides matching TRBD1. Trimming at V came to 8 bases and at J to 4 bases, leaving 10 bases not matched to a gene. The CDR3 loop spans 14 amino acids. Germline values: CDR1 SGHAT, CDR2 FQNNGV. CDR3 bases: TGTGCCAGCCAACCCGGGACAGCAGTAGAGACCCAGTACTTC. Translating it yields CASQPGTAVETQYF. Looking up the rest from reference TRBV11-2 and TRBJ2-5 gives the full variable domain: EAGVAQSPRYKIIEKRQSVAFWCNPISGHATLYWYQQILGQGPKLLIQFQNNGVVDDSQLPKDRFSAERLKGVDSTLKIQPAKLEDSAVYLCASQPGTAVETQYFGPGTRLLVL.

J is TRBJ2-1 and V is TRBV7-2, with 7 bases lining up with TRBD2. Unmatched junction bases numbered 12, after V lost 5 bases and J lost 5 bases. This CDR3 has 16 amino acids. Germline loops: CDR1 SGHTA, CDR2 FQGNSA. The DNA for the CDR3 is TGTGCCAGCAGCCTAAAAACTAGCGCAATACACAATGAGCAGTTCTTC. It codes for CASSLKTSAIHNEQFF.

This clone showed up just once. The rearrangement joins TRBV7-2 to TRBJ2-2; TRBD2 matches 8 bases. The V segment lost 5 bases and the J segment 3 bases; nucleotides outside the gene matches: 5. The CDR3 runs to 15 residues. Germline CDR1 and CDR2: SGHTA and FQGNSA. The CDR3 bases are TGTGCCAGCAGCGAAAGACTAGCGCACACCGGGGAGCTGTTTTTT. Protein: CASSERLAHTGELFF.